This TCR beta chain comes out of a study of CD8 T cells in ankylosing spondylitis. Overall study results and limits: Apparently characteristic of ankylosing spondylitis blood was a TCR beta motif (about eight highly homologous variants).

J was trimmed by 9 bases and V by 8 bases; bases with no gene match: 7. Germline-derived CDR1 and CDR2 are SQVTM and ANQGSEA. This CDR3 spans 12 amino acids. TCRdb reanalysed the 5' RACE reads using MiXCR and keeps one entry per CDR3 protein. The data show around 320,000 distinct CDR3 sequences, 20% seen once. Points on this clonotype: Its antigen is not known.

The sequence was obtained from a female donor with ankylosing spondylitis or in good health (not recorded which). The chain couples TRBV29-1 to TRBJ2-1; 10 bases align to TRBD2. Sample: blood, either unsorted or a sorted T cell fraction (not recorded which). Written as DNA, the CDR3 is TGCAGCCCCGGGACTAGCGTGGCTGAGCAGTTCTTC. Protein sequence: CSPGTSVAEQFF.